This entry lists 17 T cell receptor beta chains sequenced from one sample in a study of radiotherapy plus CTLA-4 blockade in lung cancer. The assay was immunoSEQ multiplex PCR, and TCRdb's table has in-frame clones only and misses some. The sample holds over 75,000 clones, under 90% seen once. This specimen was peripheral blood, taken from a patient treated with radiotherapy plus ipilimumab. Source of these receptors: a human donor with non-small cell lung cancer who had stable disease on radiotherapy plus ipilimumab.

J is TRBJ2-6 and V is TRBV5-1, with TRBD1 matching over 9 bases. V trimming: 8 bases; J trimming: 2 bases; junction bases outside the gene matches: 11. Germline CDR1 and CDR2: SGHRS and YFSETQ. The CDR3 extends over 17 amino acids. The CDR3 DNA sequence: TGCGCCAGTACTTTCGGACAGGGGACGACTGGGGCCAACGTCCTGACTTTC. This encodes CASTFGQGTTGANVLTF.

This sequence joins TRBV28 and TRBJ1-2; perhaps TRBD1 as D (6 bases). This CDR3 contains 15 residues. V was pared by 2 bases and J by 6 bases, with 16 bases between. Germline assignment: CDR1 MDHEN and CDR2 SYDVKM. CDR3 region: CASSLRGSRGDGYTF. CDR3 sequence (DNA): TGTGCCAGCAGTTTAAGGGGGTCCCGGGGGGATGGCTACACCTTC.

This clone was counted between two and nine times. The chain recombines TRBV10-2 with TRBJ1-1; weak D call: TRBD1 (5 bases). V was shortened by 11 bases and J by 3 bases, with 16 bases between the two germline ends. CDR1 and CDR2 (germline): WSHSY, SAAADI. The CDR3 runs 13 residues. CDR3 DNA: TGCGCCTCCTGGGGACGAGCTGACACTGAAGCTTTCTTT. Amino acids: CASWGRADTEAFF.

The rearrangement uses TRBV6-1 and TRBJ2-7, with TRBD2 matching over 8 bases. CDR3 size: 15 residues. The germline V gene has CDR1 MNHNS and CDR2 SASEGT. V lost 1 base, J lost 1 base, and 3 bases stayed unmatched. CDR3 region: CASSEGIAGSYEQYF. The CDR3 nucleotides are TGTGCCAGCAGTGAAGGAATAGCGGGATCCTACGAGCAGTACTTC.

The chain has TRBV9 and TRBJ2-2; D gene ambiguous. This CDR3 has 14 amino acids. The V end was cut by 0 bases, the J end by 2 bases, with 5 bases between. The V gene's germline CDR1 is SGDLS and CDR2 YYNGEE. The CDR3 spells CASSVGPNTGELFF. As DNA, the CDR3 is TGTGCCAGCAGCGTAGGACCCAACACCGGGGAGCTGTTTTTT.

The CDR3 DNA reads as TGTGCCAGCAGATTAACAGGAAGGGAAAACACCATATATTTT. Its translation: CASRLTGRENTIYF. This chain uses TRBV6-5 with TRBJ1-3, with TRBD1 as a possible D gene (5 bases). Germline CDR1 is MNHEY and CDR2 is SVGAGI. The ends were cut back, 6 bases at V and 6 bases at J, with 15 bases in the middle. There are 14 residues in the CDR3.

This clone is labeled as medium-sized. CDR3 nucleotides: TGTGCCAGCAGCTTTGAGGGTAGAGGCGAGCAGTACTTC. Translation gives CASSFEGRGEQYF. The chain is built from TRBV5-6 and TRBJ2-7; D perhaps matches TRBD2 (5 bases). Trimming stripped 2 bases from V and 6 bases from J, with 12 bases between. CDR1 and CDR2 (germline): SGHDT, YYEEEE. This CDR3 is 13 amino acids long. The full variable domain, rest sourced from reference TRBV5-6 and TRBJ2-7, is DAGVTQSPTHLIKTRGQQVTLRCSPKSGHDTVSWYQQALGQGPQFIFQYYEEEERQRGNFPDRFSGHQFPNYSSELNVNALLLGDSALYLCASSFEGRGEQYFGPGTRLTVT.

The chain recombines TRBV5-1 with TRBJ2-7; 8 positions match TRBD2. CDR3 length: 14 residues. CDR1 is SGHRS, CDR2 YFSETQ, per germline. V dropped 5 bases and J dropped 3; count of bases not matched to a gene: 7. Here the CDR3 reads CASRPGLVDYEQYF. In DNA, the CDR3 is TGCGCCAGCAGGCCGGGACTAGTAGACTACGAGCAGTACTTC.

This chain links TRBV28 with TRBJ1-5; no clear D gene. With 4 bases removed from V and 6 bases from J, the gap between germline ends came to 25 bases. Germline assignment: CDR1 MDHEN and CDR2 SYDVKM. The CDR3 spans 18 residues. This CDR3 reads CASSSNGGVVASIQPQHF. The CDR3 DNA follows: TGTGCCAGCAGTTCGAATGGCGGAGTCGTAGCGTCGATTCAGCCCCAGCATTTT.

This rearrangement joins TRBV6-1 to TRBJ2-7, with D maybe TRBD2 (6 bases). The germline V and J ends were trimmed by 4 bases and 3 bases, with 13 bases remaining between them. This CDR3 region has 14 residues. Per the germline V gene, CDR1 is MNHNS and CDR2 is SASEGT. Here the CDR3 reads CASSVGGVIYEQYF. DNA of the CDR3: TGTGCCAGCAGTGTCGGCGGGGTGATCTACGAGCAGTACTTC.

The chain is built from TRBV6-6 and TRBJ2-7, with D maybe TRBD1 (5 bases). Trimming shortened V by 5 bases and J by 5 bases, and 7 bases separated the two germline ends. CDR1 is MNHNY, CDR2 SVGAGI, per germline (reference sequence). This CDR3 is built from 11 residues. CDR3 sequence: CASSQQDEQYF. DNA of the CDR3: TGTGCCAGCAGTCAACAGGACGAGCAGTACTTC.

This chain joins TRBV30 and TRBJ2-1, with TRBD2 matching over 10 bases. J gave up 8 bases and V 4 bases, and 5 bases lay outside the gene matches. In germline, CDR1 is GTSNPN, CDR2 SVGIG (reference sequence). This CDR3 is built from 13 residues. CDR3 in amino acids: CAWTSGRADEQFF. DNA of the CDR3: TGTGCCTGGACTAGCGGGAGAGCGGATGAGCAGTTCTTC.

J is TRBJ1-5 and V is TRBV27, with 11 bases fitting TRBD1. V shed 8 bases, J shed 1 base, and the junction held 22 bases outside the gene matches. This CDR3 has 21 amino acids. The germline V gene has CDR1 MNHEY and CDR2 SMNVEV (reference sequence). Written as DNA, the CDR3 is TGTGCCAGCCCCCCTCCCGGACAGGGGGCCTCCCCGGCAGGCAGCAATCAGCCCCAGCATTTT. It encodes CASPPPGQGASPAGSNQPQHF.

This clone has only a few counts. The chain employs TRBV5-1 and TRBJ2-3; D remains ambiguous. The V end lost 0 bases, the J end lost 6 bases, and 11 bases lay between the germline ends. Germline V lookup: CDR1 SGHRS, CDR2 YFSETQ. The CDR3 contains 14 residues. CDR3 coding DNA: TGCGCCAGCAGCTTGGGGCGCCCAGAGGATACGCAGTATTTT. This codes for CASSLGRPEDTQYF.

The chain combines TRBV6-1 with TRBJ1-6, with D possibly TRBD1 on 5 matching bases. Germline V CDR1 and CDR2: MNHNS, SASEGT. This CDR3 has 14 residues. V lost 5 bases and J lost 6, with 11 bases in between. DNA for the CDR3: TGTGCCAGCAGTACCCGGGACGGTAATTCACCCCTCCACTTT. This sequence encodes CASSTRDGNSPLHF.

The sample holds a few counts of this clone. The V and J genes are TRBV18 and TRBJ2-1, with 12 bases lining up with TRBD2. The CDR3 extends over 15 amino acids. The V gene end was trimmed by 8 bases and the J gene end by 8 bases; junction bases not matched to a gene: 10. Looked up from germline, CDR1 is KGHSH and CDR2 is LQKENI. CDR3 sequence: CASTETSGRGDEQFF. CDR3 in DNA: TGTGCCAGCACGGAGACTAGCGGGAGAGGCGATGAGCAGTTCTTC.

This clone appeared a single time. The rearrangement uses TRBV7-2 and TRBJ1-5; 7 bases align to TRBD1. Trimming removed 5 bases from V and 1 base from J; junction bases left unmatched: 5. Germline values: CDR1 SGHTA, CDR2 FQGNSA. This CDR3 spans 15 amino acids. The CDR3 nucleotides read TGTGCCAGCAGCCGGGACAGTGCGAGCAATCAGCCCCAGCATTTT. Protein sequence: CASSRDSASNQPQHF.